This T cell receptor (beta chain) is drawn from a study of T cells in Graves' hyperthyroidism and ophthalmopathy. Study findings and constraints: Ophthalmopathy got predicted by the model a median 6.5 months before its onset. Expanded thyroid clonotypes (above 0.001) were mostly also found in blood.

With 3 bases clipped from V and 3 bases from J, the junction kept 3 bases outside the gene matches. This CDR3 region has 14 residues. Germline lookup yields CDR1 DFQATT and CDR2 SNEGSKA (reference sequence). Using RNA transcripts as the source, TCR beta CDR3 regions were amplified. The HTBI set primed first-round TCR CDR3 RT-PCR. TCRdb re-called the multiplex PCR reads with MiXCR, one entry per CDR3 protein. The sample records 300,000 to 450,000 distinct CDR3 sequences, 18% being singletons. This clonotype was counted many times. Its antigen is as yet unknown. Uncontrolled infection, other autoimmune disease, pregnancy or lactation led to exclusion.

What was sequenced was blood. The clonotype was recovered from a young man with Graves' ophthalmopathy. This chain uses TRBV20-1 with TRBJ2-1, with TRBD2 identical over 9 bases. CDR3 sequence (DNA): TGCAGTGCTAGTGGACTAGCGTTCTACAATGAGCAGTTCTTC. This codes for CSASGLAFYNEQFF.